The clone carrying this T cell receptor beta chain was detected a few times. Its antigen is not known. This entry belongs to a study of T cell repertoires in cytomegalovirus infection. Looking at the study overall: Public TCR beta signatures marked donors with CMV infection and the matching HLA.

V dropped 3 bases and J dropped 8 bases, with 20 bases sitting between them. Per germline, CDR1 LGHNA and CDR2 YSLEER. The CDR3 consists of 16 residues. Via MiXCR, TCRdb re-called the reads, giving one row per CDR3 protein. The data show around 55,000 distinct CDR3 sequences, 20% to 25% seen once. This sequence was found in a human donor in good health (CMV status not recorded). Some clones in this sample may be carry-over from other donors' samples. The rearrangement joins TRBV4-3 to TRBJ2-4; a weak D match, TRBD2 (6 bases). The sample consisted of CD8+ T cells from cultured PBMCs, taken from culture after CMV antigen stimulation. The CDR3 sequence is CASSQTGTPGVDIQYF. The CDR3 region has the DNA TGCGCCAGCAGCCAGACCGGGACTCCGGGGGTGGACATTCAGTACTTC.